These T cell receptor beta chains were read from a single sample in a study of technical replicates of blood from four donors. The table came from immunoSEQ multiplex PCR; TCRdb's copy has only in-frame clones and leaves some out. The sample has 75,000 to 100,000 clones, approximately 95% seen once. Sequencing was done on a sample of T cells isolated from PBMCs. The origin of the receptors is a human donor in good health. The CDR3 runs from the conserved cysteine through the conserved F or W. Fields, in order: J gene, D gene, V gene, CDR3 protein. The D gene is left open where the match is weak.

J: TRBJ1-2
D: TRBD1
V: TRBV29-1
CDR3: CSVRQGDGGYTF

J: TRBJ2-1
D: TRBD2
V: TRBV19
CDR3: CASRIVGEGYNEQFF

J: TRBJ2-3
D: -
V: TRBV4-2
CDR3: CASSQEHAGLTDTQYF

J: TRBJ1-4
D: TRBD1
V: TRBV5-1
CDR3: CASSLVGDRSFEKLFF

J: TRBJ2-2
D: TRBD2
V: TRBV5-6
CDR3: CASSPLLAGDTGELFF

J: TRBJ2-2
D: TRBD2
V: TRBV5-1
CDR3: CASSFQGGRSPGELFF

J: TRBJ1-3
D: -
V: TRBV7-2
CDR3: CASSRGGSPGNTIYF

J: TRBJ2-1
D: TRBD1
V: TRBV9
CDR3: CASRKKGQISYNEQFF

J: TRBJ2-3
D: TRBD2
V: TRBV11-1
CDR3: CASRRTSGGTDTQYF

J: TRBJ2-7
D: -
V: TRBV5-1
CDR3: CASSSREGAPPGEQYF

J: TRBJ2-7
D: TRBD1
V: TRBV6-1
CDR3: CASSMDRFSYEQYF

J: TRBJ2-7
D: -
V: TRBV19
CDR3: CASSNIYEQYF

J: TRBJ2-2
D: -
V: TRBV7-9
CDR3: CASSSETNTGELFF

J: TRBJ1-5
D: -
V: TRBV4-2
CDR3: CASSPSFDQPQHF

J: TRBJ1-2
D: -
V: TRBV11-2
CDR3: CASSLVFAANYGYTF

J: TRBJ1-2
D: -
V: TRBV29-1
CDR3: CSVEGRANYGYTF

J: TRBJ2-5
D: TRBD1
V: TRBV6-1
CDR3: CASSEGQGALETQYF